This entry describes one T cell receptor (beta chain). Per the study methods: Estimation of nucleated cell counts was performed using reference gene primer amplification. Assay: immunoSEQ multiplex PCR; the TCRdb copy retains only in-frame clones and omits some. The V and J calls and clone size come from that table; D and trimming were worked out from the DNA. The sample gives about 89,000 clones, about 80% of which show up once; roughly a fifth is in the top ten. This sample was taken from a study of blood T cell repertoires in COVID-19. Study context: T cells, B-cell-depleted T cells, or PBMCs supplied cDNA or gDNA.

From germline, CDR1 is SGHDN and CDR2 FVKESK. The V end was cut by 4 bases, the J end by 3 bases, with 2 bases between. This CDR3 region has 11 residues. The sequencing sample was made of peripheral blood. The J gene is TRBJ2-3, the V gene TRBV14; D is undetermined. This receptor was taken from an elderly woman with acute or convalescent COVID-19. CDR3 residues: CASSLTDTQYF. The CDR3 bases are TGTGCCAGCAGCCTAACAGATACGCAGTATTTT.